This T cell receptor beta chain was retrieved from a study of shared clonotypes between healthy human individuals. Study-wide findings and caveats: An effect of sequencing depth on clonotype sharing among donors was expected. Sampling covered nothing but blood. Tissue TCR repertoires likely differ from those found in blood. Naive CD4 clonotypes overlapped across a handful of donors at approximately 5.3%.

This clone came up once. Its antigen is still unknown. Naive CD8 cells comprised CD45RO-negative, CCR7-positively selected cells, excluding terminally differentiated effector memory CD45RA+ cells. Libraries were prepared by immunoSEQ multiplex PCR; TCRdb keeps only in-frame clonotypes and omits some of them. The sample gives roughly 570,000 clones, roughly 98% of which show up once; 0.3% is in the top ten. The sequence came from a man aged 30 to 45 in good health. The source material was naive CD8+ T cells sorted from blood.

As DNA, the CDR3 is TGTGCCAGCAGCTTGGGACTAGCGGGAGTAGTCTCGTTAGAGACCCAGTACTTC. It translates to CASSLGLAGVVSLETQYF. The chain employs TRBV11-2 and TRBJ2-5, with 14 bases that match TRBD2. Trimming took 3 bases from V and 4 from J; bases not matched to a gene: 10. Germline V CDR1 and CDR2: SGHAT, FQNNGV. The CDR3 has 18 amino acids.